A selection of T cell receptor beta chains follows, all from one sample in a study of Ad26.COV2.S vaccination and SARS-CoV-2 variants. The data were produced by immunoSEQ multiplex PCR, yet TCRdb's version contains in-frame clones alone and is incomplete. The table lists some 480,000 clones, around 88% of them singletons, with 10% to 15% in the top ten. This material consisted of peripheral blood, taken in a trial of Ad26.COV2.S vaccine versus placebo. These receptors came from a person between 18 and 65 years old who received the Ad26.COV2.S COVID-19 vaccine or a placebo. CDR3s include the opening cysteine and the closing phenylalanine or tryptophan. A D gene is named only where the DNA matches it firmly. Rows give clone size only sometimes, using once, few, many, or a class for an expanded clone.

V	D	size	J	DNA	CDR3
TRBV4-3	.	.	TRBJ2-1	TGCGCCAGCAGCCAAGTCCCCACCGGGGAGCAGTTCTTC	CASSQVPTGEQFF
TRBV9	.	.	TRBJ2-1	TGTGCCAGCAATGATCAATACAATGAGCAGTTCTTC	CASNDQYNEQFF
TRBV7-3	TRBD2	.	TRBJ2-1	TGTGCCAGCAGCTTAAGCGGGAGGGCCGAATACAATGAGCAGTTCTTC	CASSLSGRAEYNEQFF
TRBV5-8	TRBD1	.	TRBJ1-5	TGTGCCAGCAGCCCACCATACTCGACAGGGCCGGAGCAGCCCCAGCATTTT	CASSPPYSTGPEQPQHF
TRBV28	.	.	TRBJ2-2	TGTGCCAGCGACCCCCAGGGGAGGACCGGGGAGCTGTTTTTT	CASDPQGRTGELFF
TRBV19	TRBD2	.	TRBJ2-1	TGTGCCAGTAGTATCTCACCTCCGGGACTAGTAATAGGTGAGCAGTTCTTC	CASSISPPGLVIGEQFF
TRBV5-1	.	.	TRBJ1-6	TGCGCCAGCAGCTCCCAGGGACCGAGGAATTCACCCCTCCACTTT	CASSSQGPRNSPLHF
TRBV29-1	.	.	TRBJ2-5	TGCAGCGTTGAAGGGAGTATCCTGAGGGATGGGACCCAGTACTTC	CSVEGSILRDGTQYF
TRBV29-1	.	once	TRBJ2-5	TGCAGCGCGGGGGACACTGTCGTAGAGACCCAGTACTTC	CSAGDTVVETQYF
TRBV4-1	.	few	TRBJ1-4	TGCGCCAGCAGCCTCCTACACTCCAGGGCCTACAATGAAAAACTGTTTTTT	CASSLLHSRAYNEKLFF
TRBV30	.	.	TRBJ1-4	TGTGCCTGGAGCTGGGGGAATGAAAAACTGTTTTTT	CAWSWGNEKLFF
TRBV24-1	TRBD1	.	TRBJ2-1	TGTGCCACCAGTGATCCAGGGGGCGAGCAGTTCTTC	CATSDPGGEQFF
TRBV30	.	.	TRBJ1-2	TGTGCCTGGGGCCGGGGCCTGATTAACTATGGCTACACCTTC	CAWGRGLINYGYTF
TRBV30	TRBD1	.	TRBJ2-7	TGTGCCTGGAGGGGGACAGGCGTCTACGAGCAGTACTTC	CAWRGTGVYEQYF
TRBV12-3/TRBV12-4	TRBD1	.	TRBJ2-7	TGTGCCAGCGGCCGACAGGGGTTGGGCGAGCAGTACTTC	CASGRQGLGEQYF
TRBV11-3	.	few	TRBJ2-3	TGTGCCAGCAGCCGCGGACAGCTCCCAGGCACAGATACGCAGTATTTT	CASSRGQLPGTDTQYF